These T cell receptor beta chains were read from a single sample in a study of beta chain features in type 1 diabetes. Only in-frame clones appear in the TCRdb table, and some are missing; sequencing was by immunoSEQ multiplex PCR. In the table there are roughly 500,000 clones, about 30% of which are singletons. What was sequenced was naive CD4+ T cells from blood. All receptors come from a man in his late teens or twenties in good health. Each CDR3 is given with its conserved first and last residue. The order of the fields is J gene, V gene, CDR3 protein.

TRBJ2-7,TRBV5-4,CASSLEYEQYF
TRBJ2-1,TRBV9,CASSDPWASGWNEQFF
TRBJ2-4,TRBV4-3,CASSQDLGLAKNIQYF
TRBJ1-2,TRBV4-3,CASSQSINYGYTF
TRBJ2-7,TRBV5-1,CASSSGQAPLYEQYF
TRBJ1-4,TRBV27,CASSANRATNEKLFF
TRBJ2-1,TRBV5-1,CASSLAGLSEQFF
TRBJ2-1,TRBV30,CAWIRLAGGPGEQFF
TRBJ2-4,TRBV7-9,CASSWGQGDPGNIQYF
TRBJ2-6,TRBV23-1,CASKGRGTCGANVLTF
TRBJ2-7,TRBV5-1,CASTKVGGLYEQYF
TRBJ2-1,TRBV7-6,CASSLGGLDEQFF
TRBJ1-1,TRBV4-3,CASSHGDRNTEAFF
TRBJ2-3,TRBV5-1,CASSGTGSDTQYF
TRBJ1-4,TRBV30,CAGGGPEKLFF
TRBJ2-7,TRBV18,CASSPPSWTGGNEQYF
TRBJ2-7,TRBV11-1,CASSNRAEQYF
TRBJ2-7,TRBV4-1,CASSQEQGRSYEQYF
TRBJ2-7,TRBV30,CAWGTGGHEQYF
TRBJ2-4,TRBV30,CAWSPAGAKNIQYF
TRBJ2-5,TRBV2,CASIGVSGRDQETQYF
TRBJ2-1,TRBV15,CATSRDPASGRNEQFF